Sequencing of this TCR beta chain was carried out in a study of human T cells and chemical hapten exposure. For the study at large: Women made up most patients, who had alopecia areata, totalis or universalis. Findings and limits, study-wide: Patch test score showed a positive correlation with PT1 expanded TCR counts.

Under the authors' procedure: From approximately 20,000 to 700,000 TCRs were found per sample, with a median of about 100,000. TCRdb called the RACE reads again in MiXCR, with one record for every CDR3 protein. TCRdb, not the original authors, processed these V and J calls. In the table there are 60,000 to 80,000 distinct CDR3 sequences, 32% of which are singletons. On this clonotype: Its antigen remains unknown.

Trimming took 0 bases from V and 5 from J, leaving 14 bases between them. The CDR3 runs to 15 residues. Germline assignment: CDR1 DFQATT and CDR2 SNEGSKA (reference sequence). The time point: patch test 1, 2 weeks after DPC sensitization. Treatment in this sample: therapeutic diphenylcyclopropenone sensitization with weekly scalp DPC. Staff drew blood before applying each patch test. This sequence originates from a man aged 35-49 years with alopecia areata. Some clones in this sample may be carry-over from other donors' samples. The genes are TRBV20-1 and TRBJ2-1; either TRBD1 or TRBD2 may fit D (5 bases each). Sequences were derived from whole blood, sampled in connection with sensitization to the hapten diphenylcyclopropenone (DPC). The CDR3 is CSARDSGTSDNEQFF. As DNA, the CDR3 is TGCAGTGCTAGAGACTCCGGGACGAGCGACAATGAGCAGTTCTTC.